Sequencing of this T cell receptor (beta chain) was carried out in a study of cytomegalovirus exposure and HLA in healthy donors. Libraries were prepared by immunoSEQ multiplex PCR; TCRdb keeps only in-frame clonotypes and omits some of them. This repertoire shows tens of thousands of clones, approximately 95% found once; its top ten account for approximately 2%. The length of the CDR3 is 14 residues. V was cut by 0 bases and J by 15 bases, with 18 bases left in between. Germline CDR1 SGHDN, CDR2 FVKESK. Separation from the approximately 710-subject first cohort characterized the approximately 130-subject validation cohort, to which the donors belonged. In the case of this clone: The antigen is undetermined.

Study outcomes and limitations: The authors enumerated over 150 TCR beta chains as linked to cytomegalovirus. There were some public TCRs occurring in many donors, but most TCR sequences were rare. Reports indicated that the classifier achieved high specificity and sensitivity in diagnosing cytomegalovirus status.

V is TRBV14 and J is TRBJ2-1; D might be TRBD1 (6 bases). Material for sequencing was PBMCs. The source of this sequence is a young woman in good health and CMV-seronegative. DNA of the CDR3: TGTGCCAGCAGCCAAGACATCAGGGGCCAGAACCGGTTCTTC. Translation gives CASSQDIRGQNRFF.